Listed below are T cell receptor beta chains from one sample, sequenced in a study of cytomegalovirus exposure and HLA in healthy donors. Using immunoSEQ multiplex PCR, the repertoire was profiled, and TCRdb retains in-frame clones only, with some absent. The sample gives 150,000 to 200,000 clones, 79% of which show up once; about 2.2% is in the top ten. The material sequenced was PBMCs. The source of these receptors is a woman aged 50 to 60 in good health and CMV-seronegative. Each CDR3 is given with its conserved first and last residue. Each record gives: clone size, V gene, D gene, CDR3 length, J gene, CDR3 DNA, CDR3 protein. The D gene is left open where the match is weak. Where a row states a size, it is once, few, many or the class of an expanded clone; other rows omit it.

>.|TRBV27|.|16|TRBJ1-1
TGTGCCAGCAGACCCTCTCGGGGGGCTGTTTGGACTGAAGCTTTCTTT
CASRPSRGAVWTEAFF
>once|TRBV14|TRBD2|16|TRBJ2-7
TGTGCCAGCAGCCAAGATGTTAGCGGGCGACTCTACGAGCAGTACTTC
CASSQDVSGRLYEQYF
>.|TRBV6-5|.|15|TRBJ1-1
TGTGCCAGCAGTTACTCTCCAGGGTTAGGGACTGAAGCTTTCTTT
CASSYSPGLGTEAFF
>.|TRBV19|TRBD1|16|TRBJ2-1
TGTGCCAGTAGGGGGGACAGGCTGAACTCCTACAATGAGCAGTTCTTC
CASRGDRLNSYNEQFF
>.|TRBV7-2|.|11|TRBJ2-5
TGTGCCAGCAGCTTCCGAGAGACCCAGTACTTC
CASSFRETQYF
>.|TRBV9|TRBD2|14|TRBJ2-2
TGTGCCAGCAGTGAGACTAGCGTGGACGGGGAGCTGTTTTTT
CASSETSVDGELFF
>.|TRBV6-1|.|11|TRBJ2-5
TGTGCCAGCAGTTGGGGGCAGGCCCAGTACTTC
CASSWGQAQYF
>.|TRBV7-2|.|12|TRBJ2-3
TGTGCCAGCAGCCTAAGGGGTTGGGAGCAGTATTTT
CASSLRGWEQYF
>.|TRBV7-9|TRBD1|12|TRBJ2-7
TGTTCCAGCAGCCCAGACAGGGGCGAGCAGTACTTC
CSSSPDRGEQYF
>.|TRBV28|.|16|TRBJ2-5
TGTGCCAGCAGTTTATATCAGTCGTCGATTCAAGAGACCCAGTACTTC
CASSLYQSSIQETQYF
>.|TRBV5-6|.|14|TRBJ1-4
TGTGCCAGCAGCTCAGGCGGCCGGGGAGAAAAACTGTTTTTT
CASSSGGRGEKLFF
>.|TRBV29-1|TRBD2|15|TRBJ2-5
TGCAGCGTTGGGGGTACTAGCGGGTTTCAAGAGAGCCAGTACTTC
CSVGGTSGFQESQYF
>few|TRBV5-1|TRBD2|16|TRBJ2-1
TGCGCCAGCAGCTTGGCCGGACTAGCGGGAGGGGGGGAGCAGTTCTTC
CASSLAGLAGGGEQFF
>once|TRBV28|TRBD2|16|TRBJ2-7
TGTGCCAGCAGTTTATCTGGACTAGCGGGACTCTACGAGCAGTACTTC
CASSLSGLAGLYEQYF
>.|TRBV25-1|TRBD2|15|TRBJ2-1
TGTGCCAGCAGTGACCGACTAGCGGGATTTCGTGAGCAGTTCTTC
CASSDRLAGFREQFF